The rows below give T cell receptor beta chains drawn from one sample of a study of blood T cells in healthy people across ages. TCRdb reprocessed the 5' RACE reads with MiXCR, giving one entry per CDR3 protein. The table lists hundreds of thousands of distinct CDR3 sequences, 30% to 45% of them singletons. Source material: blood. These TCRs come from a man younger than 35 in good health. The CDR3 runs from the conserved cysteine through the conserved F or W. D genes are given only for firm matches. Only part of the rows carry a size: once, few, many, or a class if the clone is expanded.

v_call: TRBV29-1; j_call: TRBJ2-1; d_call: TRBD2; clone_size: many; cdr3_nt: TGCAGCGTTGTAGCGGGGGGAAACAATGAGCAGTTCTTC; cdr3_aa: CSVVAGGNNEQFF
v_call: TRBV4-2; j_call: TRBJ1-3; d_call: -; clone_size: -; cdr3_nt: TGTGCCAGCCTCCGGACTCCCGGCTCTGGAAACACCATATATTTT; cdr3_aa: CASLRTPGSGNTIYF
v_call: TRBV12-3/TRBV12-4; j_call: TRBJ2-7; d_call: TRBD1; clone_size: -; cdr3_nt: TGTGCCAGCACCGGGACAGCCAGCTCCTACGAGCAGTACTTC; cdr3_aa: CASTGTASSYEQYF
v_call: TRBV4-3; j_call: TRBJ2-5; d_call: TRBD1; clone_size: -; cdr3_nt: TGCACCAGCAGCCAAAAAATATACGGGACAGGGGGGAAGAATGAGCAGTACTTC; cdr3_aa: CTSSQKIYGTGGKNEQYF
v_call: TRBV6-5; j_call: TRBJ1-2; d_call: -; clone_size: few; cdr3_nt: TGTGCCAGCAGTTACAGCCAAAGCTATAGGTACACCTTC; cdr3_aa: CASSYSQSYRYTF
v_call: TRBV2; j_call: TRBJ2-1; d_call: TRBD1; clone_size: few; cdr3_nt: TGTGCCAGCAGACAGGGGCCTGAGCAGTTCTTC; cdr3_aa: CASRQGPEQFF
v_call: TRBV6-1; j_call: TRBJ2-7; d_call: TRBD2; clone_size: -; cdr3_nt: TGTGCCAGCAGTCGAGGGGGTAGCGGGGTCTTTAATGAGCAGTACTTC; cdr3_aa: CASSRGGSGVFNEQYF
v_call: TRBV2; j_call: TRBJ2-1; d_call: TRBD2; clone_size: -; cdr3_nt: TGTGCCAGCAGTGAGTTCAGCGGGAGAACCAATGAGCAGTTCTTC; cdr3_aa: CASSEFSGRTNEQFF
v_call: TRBV5-1; j_call: TRBJ1-1; d_call: -; clone_size: -; cdr3_nt: TGCGCCGGCAGCTTAGACGGCAGGGCGGTTGGTGAAGCTTTCTTT; cdr3_aa: CAGSLDGRAVGEAFF
v_call: TRBV29-1; j_call: TRBJ2-7; d_call: TRBD2; clone_size: once; cdr3_nt: TGCAGCGTTGAGTCTAGCGGGAGCTCCTACGAGCAGTACTTC; cdr3_aa: CSVESSGSSYEQYF
v_call: TRBV6-6; j_call: TRBJ1-1; d_call: -; clone_size: -; cdr3_nt: TGTGCCAGCAGTTACAACAGGGAAGGGGCTGAAGCTTTCTTT; cdr3_aa: CASSYNREGAEAFF
v_call: TRBV6-6; j_call: TRBJ1-1; d_call: TRBD1; clone_size: few; cdr3_nt: TGTGCCAGCAGTTTTGGACAGGGGACCACTGAAGCTTTCTTT; cdr3_aa: CASSFGQGTTEAFF
v_call: TRBV5-1; j_call: TRBJ1-1; d_call: -; clone_size: -; cdr3_nt: TGCGCCAGCAGCTTGGGCGTTTCGGGAGCCTACACTGAAGCTTTCTTT; cdr3_aa: CASSLGVSGAYTEAFF
v_call: TRBV2; j_call: TRBJ1-1; d_call: -; clone_size: -; cdr3_nt: TGTGCCATCCAGGCGGCAGGGGCCCACACTGAAGCTTTCTTT; cdr3_aa: CAIQAAGAHTEAFF
v_call: TRBV10-3; j_call: TRBJ2-3; d_call: -; clone_size: once; cdr3_nt: TGTGCCATCAGTGGGGGAACAGATACGCTGTATTTT; cdr3_aa: CAISGGTDTLYF
v_call: TRBV28; j_call: TRBJ1-2; d_call: TRBD1; clone_size: -; cdr3_nt: TGTGCCAGCTCCCCAGGGGGGGCAGATGGCTACACCTTC; cdr3_aa: CASSPGGADGYTF
v_call: TRBV7-2; j_call: TRBJ2-1; d_call: -; clone_size: -; cdr3_nt: TGTGCCAGCAGCTTAGAGGCAGCGAGTTTCAATGAGCAGTTCTTC; cdr3_aa: CASSLEAASFNEQFF
v_call: TRBV4-2; j_call: TRBJ2-1; d_call: TRBD2; clone_size: few; cdr3_nt: TGTGCCAGCAGCCAGCGTAGCGGGGGCTACAATGAGCAGTTCTTC; cdr3_aa: CASSQRSGGYNEQFF
v_call: TRBV7-2; j_call: TRBJ1-4; d_call: -; clone_size: few; cdr3_nt: TGTGCCAGCAGCTTTTTTCTTCGGGAAAAACTGTTTTTT; cdr3_aa: CASSFFLREKLFF
v_call: TRBV6-6; j_call: TRBJ2-5; d_call: -; clone_size: many; cdr3_nt: TGTGCCAGCAGTAGGGACCCCCGGGCGACCCAGTACTTC; cdr3_aa: CASSRDPRATQYF
v_call: TRBV6-2/TRBV6-3; j_call: TRBJ1-5; d_call: TRBD1; clone_size: -; cdr3_nt: TGTGCCAGCAGTGGGGACAGGGGCCCGGATCAGCCCCAGCATTTT; cdr3_aa: CASSGDRGPDQPQHF
v_call: TRBV20-1; j_call: TRBJ2-1; d_call: -; clone_size: -; cdr3_nt: TGCAGTGCTGCTGACGGAGGATACAATGAGCAGTTCTTC; cdr3_aa: CSAADGGYNEQFF
v_call: TRBV18; j_call: TRBJ1-1; d_call: -; clone_size: -; cdr3_nt: TGTGCCAGCTCACCCCGAACAGGGAACACTGAAACTTTCTTT; cdr3_aa: CASSPRTGNTETFF
v_call: TRBV20-1; j_call: TRBJ1-5; d_call: TRBD1; clone_size: -; cdr3_nt: TGCAGTGCTCAAACAGGGGTCGGGCAGCCCCAGCATTTT; cdr3_aa: CSAQTGVGQPQHF
v_call: TRBV7-8; j_call: TRBJ1-1; d_call: -; clone_size: few; cdr3_nt: TGTGCCAGCAGCTTAGGCAGGCATGGGATCACTGAAGCTTTCTTT; cdr3_aa: CASSLGRHGITEAFF
v_call: TRBV6-5; j_call: TRBJ2-1; d_call: TRBD1; clone_size: -; cdr3_nt: TGTGCCAGCAGGTCTGACAGGGAAAGGTGGAATGAGCAGTTCTTC; cdr3_aa: CASRSDRERWNEQFF
v_call: TRBV5-1; j_call: TRBJ2-3; d_call: TRBD2; clone_size: -; cdr3_nt: TGCGCCAGCAGCGACCGACTAGCGGGGGGCCGCACAGATACGCAGTATTTT; cdr3_aa: CASSDRLAGGRTDTQYF
v_call: TRBV12-3/TRBV12-4; j_call: TRBJ2-1; d_call: -; clone_size: few; cdr3_nt: TGTGCCAGCAGCCCCGACAGGGGAGGGGACAATGAGCAGTTCTTC; cdr3_aa: CASSPDRGGDNEQFF
v_call: TRBV6-5; j_call: TRBJ2-3; d_call: TRBD2; clone_size: -; cdr3_nt: TGTGCCAGCAGTTTAAGCGGGAGAAGCGCAGATACGCAGTATTTT; cdr3_aa: CASSLSGRSADTQYF